A single sample is the source of the 27 T cell receptor beta chains below, sequenced in a study of PD-L1 blockade in urothelial cancer. Only in-frame clones appear in the TCRdb table, and some are missing; sequencing was by immunoSEQ multiplex PCR. The sample comprises about 38,000 clones, approximately 80% of which are singletons, and about 15% rests with the top ten. The time point: pretreatment peripheral blood. The sample in question was PBMCs, obtained around atezolizumab (anti-PD-L1) treatment. Receptors were obtained from an elderly man with urothelial cancer.

With regard to this clone: The sample carries other DNA sequences with the same CDR3. This chain uses TRBV5-1 with TRBJ2-1, with D unresolved. Per germline, CDR1 SGHRS and CDR2 YFSETQ. The CDR3 has 13 amino acids. Trimming cost V 5 bases and J 4 bases, with 10 bases left between them. CDR3 sequence: CASSSGGYNEQFF. The CDR3 DNA follows: TGCGCCAGCAGTTCTGGCGGTTACAATGAGCAGTTCTTC.

J is TRBJ2-7 and V is TRBV5-4; TRBD2 matches 15 bases. The CDR3 totals 19 residues. Looked up from germline, CDR1 is SGHNT and CDR2 is YYREEE (reference sequence). The junction had 11 bases not matched to a gene; V was cut back by 4 bases and J by 0 bases. The CDR3, as DNA: TGTGCCAGCAGCCCATGGACTAGCGGGAGGGCCGGGAGCTCCTACGAGCAGTACTTC. Its translation: CASSPWTSGRAGSSYEQYF.

This clone showed up just once. J is TRBJ2-2 and V is TRBV6-6, with D possibly TRBD1 on 7 matching bases. The CDR3 runs 15 residues. V was clipped by 3 bases and J by 3 bases, with 11 bases between them. Germline V gene data show CDR1 as MNHNY and CDR2 as SVGAGI (reference sequence). CDR3 in DNA: TGTGCCAGCAGTTATAGCAGGGGGGACACCGGGGAGCTGTTTTTT. This translates into CASSYSRGDTGELFF.

V gene TRBV9 combines with J gene TRBJ2-5; weak D call: TRBD1 (5 bases). V was trimmed by 3 bases and J by 3 bases, leaving 15 bases between them. The CDR3 contains 15 residues. Germline CDR1 and CDR2: SGDLS and YYNGEE. The CDR3 coding sequence is TGTGCCAGCAGCGCAACACTGGGGCATAAAGAGACCCAGTACTTC. Translated: CASSATLGHKETQYF. Filled out from reference TRBV9 and TRBJ2-5, the complete variable domain reads DSGVTQTPKHLITATGQRVTLRCSPRSGDLSVYWYQQSLDQGLQFLIQYYNGEERAKGNILERFSAQQFPDLHSELNLSSLELGDSALYFCASSATLGHKETQYFGPGTRLLVL.

This clone was counted only a few times. The V and J genes are TRBV7-9 and TRBJ2-5; TRBD1 matches at 9 bases. Germline loops: CDR1 SEHNR, CDR2 FQNEAQ (reference sequence). The CDR3 has 17 residues. V was pared by 7 bases and J by 4 bases, with 16 bases of the junction left unmatched. Here the CDR3 reads CASTPYPDPTGGETQYF. The CDR3 DNA is TGTGCCAGCACCCCCTACCCGGACCCGACAGGGGGAGAGACCCAGTACTTC.

V gene TRBV10-1 combines with J gene TRBJ2-7; D is possibly TRBD1 (6 bases). In germline, CDR1 is WNHNN, CDR2 SYGVQD (reference sequence). This CDR3 is 13 amino acids long. V lost 6 bases, J lost 2 bases, and 11 bases lay in between. CDR3 amino acids: CASREGQPYEQYF. The CDR3 DNA reads as TGCGCCAGCAGGGAAGGACAGCCCTACGAGCAGTACTTC.

This chain links TRBV18 with TRBJ2-2; D possibly corresponds to TRBD2 (5 bases). V was clipped by 0 bases and J by 6 bases, with 11 bases between them. CDR3 length: 15 residues. The germline V gene encodes CDR1 KGHSH and CDR2 LQKENI. CDR3 in DNA: TGTGCCAGCTCACCACCGAGGGAAGCGGCCGGGGAGCTGTTTTTT. Amino acids: CASSPPREAAGELFF.

This clone was counted a few times. V and J are TRBV4-3 and TRBJ2-7; unclear D gene. CDR3 length equals 14 residues. Germline V lookup: CDR1 LGHNA, CDR2 YSLEER. The V end was cut by 0 bases, the J end by 4 bases, with 10 bases between. The CDR3, as DNA: TGCGCCAGCAGCCAAGATCAGGTCGGATACGAGCAGTACTTC. It specifies CASSQDQVGYEQYF.

The chain uses TRBV7-2 and TRBJ1-1, with 8 bases aligning to TRBD1. The CDR3 spans 15 residues. J was trimmed by 0 bases and V by 5 bases; bases with no gene match: 5. Germline assignment: CDR1 SGHTA and CDR2 FQGNSA. The CDR3 nucleotides read TGTGCCAGCAGCCCGAGACAGGGGATGAACACTGAAGCTTTCTTT. This translates into CASSPRQGMNTEAFF.

This clone appeared once. V gene TRBV18 combines with J gene TRBJ2-5; 9 positions match TRBD2. This CDR3 is 14 amino acids long. CDR1 is KGHSH, CDR2 LQKENI, per germline. After removal of 5 bases from V and 2 bases from J, the junction contained 3 bases not matched to a gene. The CDR3 bases are TGTGCCAGCTCAGCTACTAGCGGGCAAGAGACCCAGTACTTC. As protein: CASSATSGQETQYF.

This clone showed up just once. The V gene is TRBV19, the J gene TRBJ1-1; TRBD1 matches 10 bases. J was trimmed by 10 bases and V by 4 bases; bases with no gene match: 6. CDR1 and CDR2 (germline): LNHDA, SQIVND (reference sequence). The CDR3 consists of 13 residues. In DNA, the CDR3 is TGTGCCAGTAGTACCGGACAGGGGGGAAGAGCTTTCTTT. It yields the protein CASSTGQGGRAFF. The whole variable domain, filled in from reference TRBV19 and TRBJ1-1, reads DGGITQSPKYLFRKEGQNVTLSCEQNLNHDAMYWYRQDPGQGLRLIYYSQIVNDFQKGDIAEGYSVSREKKESFPLTVTSAQKNPTAFYLCASSTGQGGRAFFGQGTRLTVV.

In this sample, this clone turned up a few times. The CDR3, as DNA: TGTGCCAGCAGCTTGGAGGACCAGGGGGAGGAAGATACGCAGTATTTT. Protein: CASSLEDQGEEDTQYF. The V gene is TRBV5-4, the J gene TRBJ2-3; D is possibly TRBD1 (7 bases). This CDR3 contains 16 residues. Trimming took 0 bases from V and 5 from J, leaving 16 bases between them. Germline CDR1 and CDR2: SGHNT and YYREEE (reference sequence).

The CDR3 nucleotides read TGTGCCAGCAGTTCCGTATCTGGAAACACCATATATTTT. Residues: CASSSVSGNTIYF. V gene TRBV2 combines with J gene TRBJ1-3; D call uncertain. V lost 5 bases, J lost 1 base, and 6 bases lay in between. Germline lookup yields CDR1 SNHLY and CDR2 FYNNEI. The CDR3 sequence is 13 residues long.

The gene calls are TRBV28 and TRBJ2-1; 13 positions match TRBD2. From germline, CDR1 is MDHEN and CDR2 SYDVKM. V shed 4 bases, J shed 4 bases, and the junction held 4 bases outside the gene matches. There are 16 residues in the CDR3. CDR3 in amino acids: CASSSLAGGGYNEQFF. DNA for the CDR3: TGTGCCAGCAGTTCACTAGCGGGAGGGGGGTACAATGAGCAGTTCTTC.

The V and J genes are TRBV19 and TRBJ2-7; perhaps TRBD2 as D (5 bases). The V gene's germline CDR1 is LNHDA and CDR2 SQIVND (reference sequence). The CDR3 runs 14 residues. V was shortened by 9 bases and J by 2 bases, with 17 bases between the two germline ends. CDR3 sequence reads: CASRKRTDAYEQYF. The CDR3 DNA is TGTGCCAGCAGAAAAAGGACTGACGCCTACGAGCAGTACTTC.

Concerning this clone itself: The sample carries other DNA sequences with the same CDR3. This chain uses TRBV5-1 with TRBJ2-1; 9 bases align to TRBD2. J lost 4 bases, V lost 0 bases, and 2 bases had no gene match. Germline V CDR1 and CDR2: SGHRS, YFSETQ. This CDR3 is 15 amino acids long. The CDR3 nucleotides are TGCGCCAGCAGCTTGGTGGCGGGAGGGTACAATGAGCAGTTCTTC. Its translation: CASSLVAGGYNEQFF. Based on the CDR3 plus reference TRBV5-1 and TRBJ2-1, the full variable domain is KAGVTQTPRYLIKTRGQQVTLSCSPISGHRSVSWYQQTPGQGLQFLFEYFSETQRNKGNFPGRFSGRQFSNSRSEMNVSTLELGDSALYLCASSLVAGGYNEQFFGPGTRLTVL.

The rearrangement uses TRBV15 and TRBJ2-3, with 8 nucleotides matching TRBD1. This CDR3 is built from 19 residues. CDR1 is LNHNV and CDR2 is YYDKDF in the germline V gene (reference sequence). Losses at the gene ends were 0 bases for V and 4 bases for J; bases not matched to a gene: 15. DNA of the CDR3: TGTGCCACCAGCAGAGAGACTCCTTTCTCAGGGGGCAGGGCAGATACGCAGTATTTT. This translates into CATSRETPFSGGRADTQYF.

The chain couples TRBV11-2 to TRBJ1-1; D unclear. The germline V gene encodes CDR1 SGHAT and CDR2 FQNNGV. V was trimmed by 5 bases and J by 5 bases, leaving 15 bases between them. The CDR3 sequence is 14 residues long. CDR3 protein: CASSVSGLGTEAFF. The CDR3 coding sequence is TGTGCCAGCAGCGTAAGCGGTCTGGGGACTGAAGCTTTCTTT.

The chain joins TRBV6-5 to TRBJ1-5; 9 bases line up with TRBD1. The CDR3 runs to 15 residues. With V trimmed by 6 bases and J by 4 bases, 7 bases remained unmatched. The germline V gene encodes CDR1 MNHEY and CDR2 SVGAGI. This CDR3 reads CASRPGGQGNQPQHF. Here the CDR3 DNA reads TGTGCCAGCAGACCGGGGGGACAGGGAAATCAGCCCCAGCATTTT.

This clone was counted a single time. The V gene is TRBV18, the J gene TRBJ2-2; no definite D call. CDR1 and CDR2 (germline): KGHSH, LQKENI. The CDR3 is made up of 14 amino acids. V lost 3 bases to trimming and J lost 1 base, with 6 bases between them. CDR3 bases: TGTGCCAGCTCACCCCGACAGAACACCGGGGAGCTGTTTTTT. Its translation: CASSPRQNTGELFF.

The rearrangement links TRBV11-2 to TRBJ2-7, with TRBD2 matching 8 bases. The CDR3 has 17 residues. Germline V gene data show CDR1 as SGHAT and CDR2 as FQNNGV. V shed 5 bases, J shed 3 bases, and the junction held 15 bases outside the gene matches. In DNA, the CDR3 is TGTGCCAGCAGCCCGGGAGTGGGGAAACTAGCGGTCTACGAGCAGTACTTC. Protein sequence: CASSPGVGKLAVYEQYF.

The CDR3 region is CASSFSGRGGRTDTQYF. Written as DNA, the CDR3 is TGTGCCAGCAGCTTCAGCGGGAGGGGGGGTCGCACAGATACGCAGTATTTT. The chain is built from TRBV7-2 and TRBJ2-3; 10 bases match TRBD2. The CDR3 runs 17 residues. Trimming cost V 3 bases and J 1 base; bases outside gene matches: 7. The germline V gene encodes CDR1 SGHTA and CDR2 FQGNSA.

The V gene is TRBV15, the J gene TRBJ2-7; D is unresolved. The CDR3 is made up of 15 amino acids. With 0 bases removed from V and 2 bases from J, the gap between germline ends came to 11 bases. CDR1 is LNHNV, CDR2 YYDKDF, per germline (reference sequence). CDR3 protein: CATSRELGEAYEQYF. In DNA, the CDR3 is TGTGCCACCAGCAGAGAGTTAGGAGAAGCCTACGAGCAGTACTTC.

The CDR3: CASSQKAGTSGDTYEQYF. CDR3 DNA: TGTGCCAGCAGCCAGAAAGCCGGGACTAGCGGAGACACCTACGAGCAGTACTTC. The gene calls are TRBV14 and TRBJ2-7; 11 bases line up with TRBD2. The germline gives CDR1 SGHDN, CDR2 FVKESK. V lost 3 bases, J lost 2 bases, and 12 bases stayed unmatched. The CDR3 extends over 18 amino acids.

V and J are TRBV18 and TRBJ2-3, with D uncertain. Germline CDR1 and CDR2: KGHSH and LQKENI. The CDR3 spans 14 residues. V shed 2 bases and J shed 1 base, with 7 bases lying between them. The CDR3 here is CASSPNTRTDTQYF. The CDR3 bases are TGTGCCAGCTCACCAAACACACGCACAGATACGCAGTATTTT.

The chain combines TRBV6-5 with TRBJ2-2; tentatively, D is TRBD1 (6 bases). This CDR3 is 15 amino acids long. The V end lost 2 bases, the J end lost 3 bases, and 10 bases lay between the germline ends. Germline CDR1 MNHEY, CDR2 SVGAGI. Here the CDR3 reads CASSYARGYTGELFF. CDR3 bases: TGTGCCAGCAGTTACGCCAGGGGATACACCGGGGAGCTGTTTTTT.

This clone was seen once. The V gene is TRBV14, the J gene TRBJ2-3, with TRBD2 identical over 14 bases. The CDR3 length is 18 residues. From germline, CDR1 is SGHDN and CDR2 FVKESK. Germline trimming cut 3 bases from V and 4 bases from J; bases unmatched to any gene: 9. CDR3 region: CASSQGWTSGRTSDTQYF. CDR3 nucleotides: TGTGCCAGCAGCCAGGGTTGGACTAGCGGGAGGACATCAGATACGCAGTATTTT.